A selection of T cell receptor beta chains follows, all from one sample in a study of spatial heterogeneity in lung cancer. In TCRdb, the 5' RACE reads were re-called with MiXCR into one record per CDR3 protein. This sample has about 1,400 distinct CDR3 sequences, with over 9.5% found just once. The sequenced sample was lung tumor tissue, obtained at surgery. These receptors all stem from a female donor with early-stage non-small cell lung cancer. The CDR3 runs from the conserved cysteine through the conserved F or W. The D gene is left open where the match is weak. Where a row states a size, it is once, few, many or the class of an expanded clone; other rows omit it.

DNA | CDR3 | V | size | J | D
TGTGCCAGCAGTTCCCTTCAATGGACACCAATGAACACTGAAGCTTTCTTT | CASSSLQWTPMNTEAFF | TRBV12-3/TRBV12-4 | . | TRBJ1-1 | .
TGTGCCAGCAGCTTAGGTAGCGGGTCGGGGGAGCTGTTTTTT | CASSLGSGSGELFF | TRBV7-2 | . | TRBJ2-2 | TRBD2
TGCAGTGCGAGAGGATCCCCGAATACCTACGAGCAGTACTTC | CSARGSPNTYEQYF | TRBV20-1 | medium-sized | TRBJ2-7 | .
TGTGCCAGCAGTTTTACTCTCGTGGTTGGAGCGGGAGAAGGAGATACGCAGTATTTT | CASSFTLVVGAGEGDTQYF | TRBV12-3/TRBV12-4 | medium-sized | TRBJ2-3 | TRBD2
TGTGCCAGCAGGAGGGAGACTGAAGCTTTCTTT | CASRRETEAFF | TRBV2 | . | TRBJ1-1 | .
TGCAGTGCTAGCGGTCCCGCGAACACCGGGGAGCTGTTTTTT | CSASGPANTGELFF | TRBV20-1 | large | TRBJ2-2 | .
TGCAGCCTCCAGAGGACAGGGATCTACGAGCAGTACTTC | CSLQRTGIYEQYF | TRBV20-1 | medium-sized | TRBJ2-7 | TRBD1
TGTGCCAGCAGCCCTTGGTTTAAGATCTCCACAGATACGCAGTATTTT | CASSPWFKISTDTQYF | TRBV7-9 | . | TRBJ2-3 | .
TGTGCCAGCAGACAGATAGATACGCAGTATTTT | CASRQIDTQYF | TRBV27 | medium-sized | TRBJ2-3 | .
TGTGCCAGCAGTTACGGGACAGGGGGGTCACCCCTCCACTTT | CASSYGTGGSPLHF | TRBV6-5 | few | TRBJ1-6 | TRBD1
TGTGCCACCAGGGGGGACGGGACAGCTTCAGATACGCAGTATTTT | CATRGDGTASDTQYF | TRBV24-1 | few | TRBJ2-3 | TRBD1
TGTGCCAGCCGCGACCGGGAGGGCTTGAAGACCCAGTACTTC | CASRDREGLKTQYF | TRBV6-1 | medium-sized | TRBJ2-5 | TRBD2
TGCGCCAGCAGCCCGGACAGAGGCACCGGGGAGCTGTTTTTT | CASSPDRGTGELFF | TRBV5-1 | medium-sized | TRBJ2-2 | .
TGTGCCAGCAGTTTAGGACGGGGCAGGGGGCTCAATCAGCCCCAGCATTTT | CASSLGRGRGLNQPQHF | TRBV12-3/TRBV12-4 | . | TRBJ1-5 | TRBD1
TGTGCCAGCAGCTTAATGGGCGACGGCGGGGAGCTGTTTTTT | CASSLMGDGGELFF | TRBV7-3 | . | TRBJ2-2 | .
TGTGCCAGCAGCCAGGGGGAGACCCAGTACTTC | CASSQGETQYF | TRBV6-2/TRBV6-3 | medium-sized | TRBJ2-5 | .
TGTGCCAGCAGCTTCGGACTAGCCTACGAGCAGTACTTC | CASSFGLAYEQYF | TRBV7-6 | medium-sized | TRBJ2-7 | TRBD2
TGCGCCAGCAGCCCGGCGACTAGCGTCCAAGAGACCCAGTACTTC | CASSPATSVQETQYF | TRBV4-1 | few | TRBJ2-5 | TRBD2